A single sample is the source of the 9 T cell receptor beta chains below, sequenced in a study of blood T cell repertoires in COVID-19. Profiled with immunoSEQ multiplex PCR; TCRdb holds only in-frame clones, not every one. This sample carries 150,000 or so clones, more than 80% of them seen once, and the ten largest clones take 2%. Sequencing was carried out using peripheral blood. The receptor set was obtained from a woman aged 55-70 years with COVID-19, enrolled during active disease.

This chain connects TRBV7-2 to TRBJ2-3, with 7 bases matching TRBD2. The CDR3 is 16 amino acids. V shed 2 bases, J shed 5 bases, and the junction held 10 bases outside the gene matches. Germline-derived CDR1 and CDR2 are SGHTA and FQGNSA. This CDR3 reads CASSLNAAGVKDTQYF. The CDR3 DNA reads as TGTGCCAGCAGCTTAAATGCGGCGGGGGTTAAAGATACGCAGTATTTT.

This clone was seen a few times. The V gene is TRBV6-5, the J gene TRBJ1-1, with TRBD1 matching 8 bases. The ends lost 6 bases at V and 3 bases at J; junction bases unmatched: 9. The CDR3 spans 15 residues. Germline CDR1 and CDR2: MNHEY and SVGAGI. Here the CDR3 DNA reads TGTGCCAGCAGGACTCCAGGGGGCCTGGACACTGAAGCTTTCTTT. Its protein product is CASRTPGGLDTEAFF.

V gene TRBV7-2 combines with J gene TRBJ1-3; D is ambiguous. The CDR3 extends over 14 amino acids. Germline loops: CDR1 SGHTA, CDR2 FQGNSA. V was trimmed by 1 base and J by 0 bases, leaving 4 bases between them. CDR3 in DNA: TGTGCCAGCAGCTTAGGTCTCTCTGGAAACACCATATATTTT. Protein sequence: CASSLGLSGNTIYF.

The gene calls are TRBV5-6 and TRBJ2-7; D might be TRBD2 (5 bases). V was trimmed by 4 bases and J by 3 bases, leaving 11 bases between them. Germline loops: CDR1 SGHDT, CDR2 YYEEEE. This CDR3 has 13 amino acids. CDR3 protein: CASSLGLYYEQYF. The CDR3 region has the DNA TGTGCCAGCAGCCTAGGACTTTACTACGAGCAGTACTTC.

The genes are TRBV3-1 (or the pseudogene TRBV3-2) and TRBJ1-6; unclear D gene. Germline assignment: CDR1 LGHDT and CDR2 YNNKEL (reference sequence). V was cut by 5 bases and J by 6 bases, with 14 bases left in between. This CDR3 is built from 15 residues. The CDR3: CASSFELQSNSPLHF. The CDR3 DNA reads TGTGCCAGCAGCTTCGAGCTACAGTCTAATTCACCCCTCCACTTT.

This clone was picked up one time. This chain uses TRBV19 with TRBJ1-1; D remains ambiguous. CDR3 size: 14 residues. Per germline, CDR1 LNHDA and CDR2 SQIVND (reference sequence). V was cut by 3 bases and J by 0 bases, with 8 bases left in between. The CDR3, as DNA: TGTGCCAGTAGTATGCGGGCCGTGAACACTGAAGCTTTCTTT. Translated: CASSMRAVNTEAFF.

The rearrangement links TRBV19 to TRBJ1-4, with 11 bases matching TRBD1. CDR3 length: 16 residues. Germline lookup yields CDR1 LNHDA and CDR2 SQIVND (reference sequence). V lost 5 bases and J lost 7; bases outside the gene matches: 9. The CDR3: CASSADRTGGGEKLFF. CDR3 nucleotides: TGTGCCAGTAGTGCCGACCGGACAGGGGGCGGTGAAAAACTGTTTTTT.

J is TRBJ1-1 and V is TRBV5-1, with TRBD1 matching 7 bases. J was trimmed by 6 bases and V by 2 bases; bases with no gene match: 10. Germline lookup yields CDR1 SGHRS and CDR2 YFSETQ. The CDR3 loop spans 15 amino acids. This CDR3 reads CASSFRIGTASEAFF. DNA for the CDR3: TGCGCCAGCAGCTTTCGGATTGGGACAGCTTCTGAAGCTTTCTTT.

V and J are TRBV6-1 and TRBJ2-7; D is perhaps TRBD2 (6 bases). Looked up from germline, CDR1 is MNHNS and CDR2 is SASEGT. This CDR3 comprises 17 residues. V lost 1 base, J lost 0 bases, and 16 bases lay in between. The CDR3 reads CASSEGLRGRHSYEQYF. The DNA of the CDR3 is TGTGCCAGCAGTGAAGGTTTGCGGGGCCGACACTCCTACGAGCAGTACTTC.